This TCR beta chain comes out of a study of blood T cell repertoires in COVID-19. Study in general: Material from acute and convalescent COVID-19 was sourced from the United States, Italy and Spain. PBMCs, B-cell-depleted T cells, or T cells provided the cDNA or gDNA that made up the material.

In the authors' methods: Reference gene primers were amplified, and this amplification served to estimate nucleated cell counts. Repertoires were generated with immunoSEQ multiplex PCR, while TCRdb's copy carries only in-frame clones and drops some. V and J calls and clone size are given by that table; D and trimming were obtained from the DNA. Of 120,000 to 150,000 clones in the sample, under 90% were seen once. Sequencing was done on a sample of peripheral blood. The TCR originated in an elderly woman in a cohort sampled during active or convalescent COVID-19.

In DNA, the CDR3 is TGTGCCAGCAGCTTAGTAGGCGGGGTAAACACCGGGGAGCTGTTTTTT. This codes for CASSLVGGVNTGELFF. The chain combines TRBV11-2 with TRBJ2-2; D perhaps matches TRBD2 (6 bases). Trimming stripped 1 base from V and 2 bases from J, with 11 bases between. The CDR3 has 16 residues. Germline CDR1 SGHAT, CDR2 FQNNGV. Variable domain in full (rest from reference TRBV11-2 and TRBJ2-2): EAGVAQSPRYKIIEKRQSVAFWCNPISGHATLYWYQQILGQGPKLLIQFQNNGVVDDSQLPKDRFSAERLKGVDSTLKIQPAKLEDSAVYLCASSLVGGVNTGELFFGEGSRLTVL.